This TCR beta chain is drawn from a study of blood T cell repertoires in COVID-19. Study as a whole: PBMCs, B-cell-depleted T cells, or T cells were the source of the cDNA or gDNA that made up the material.

The germline V gene has CDR1 LNHDA and CDR2 SQIVND (reference sequence). V dropped 5 bases and J dropped 5 bases, with 10 bases sitting between them. This CDR3 is 13 amino acids long. The protocol was immunoSEQ multiplex PCR, while the TCRdb copy is restricted to in-frame clones and leaves out a portion. The sample includes about 160,000 clones, around four fifths seen only once; the top ten take around 2.7%. This clone has more than one count but fewer than ten. J is TRBJ1-5 and V is TRBV19; maybe TRBD1 (5 bases). The sequence was collected from a man aged 65 to 79 with acute or convalescent COVID-19. The material sequenced was peripheral blood. CDR3 nucleotides: TGTGCCAGTAGTTTCCAGGGATATCAGCCCCAGCATTTT. Amino acid sequence: CASSFQGYQPQHF.